This T cell receptor (beta chain) emerged from a study of T-cell reconstitution after alpha-beta-depleted transplantation in children. Findings and caveats of the study: T-cell counts and diversity were attributed mostly to newly produced T cells one year after transplant.

Remarks on this clonotype: Its antigen is not known.

The V and J ends lost 3 bases and 5 bases respectively, with 16 bases between them. The CDR3 spans 14 residues. Germline values: CDR1 DFQATT, CDR2 SNEGSKA (reference sequence). Unique molecular identifiers were incorporated when the TCRbeta library was constructed. One entry per CDR3 protein, called by TCRdb with MiXCR from the PCR reads. The data hold about 980,000 distinct CDR3 sequences, with roughly 31% observed a single time. The V and J genes are TRBV20-1 and TRBJ1-1; D remains ambiguous. The starting material was PBMCs, mostly from graft donor cells, obtained 360 days after TCRalphabeta/CD19-depleted stem cell transplant. This TCR was sampled from a boy younger than two who had a stem cell transplant for SCID, so the T cells may come from the graft donor. CDR3 residues: CSASSSGRWTEAFF. CDR3 DNA sequence: TGCAGTGCTAGTTCATCGGGCCGATGGACTGAAGCTTTCTTT.